The 27 T cell receptor beta chains below were found in one sample sequenced in a study of T cell clonotyping in hematopoietic cell transplantation. Here immunoSEQ multiplex PCR was the method, and the copy in TCRdb shows in-frame clones only, minus some. The sample yields about 27,000 clones, roughly 70% seen once. Time point denoted: recipient sample about 28 days before transplant, after cytoreduction. This specimen consisted of peripheral blood mononuclear cells, obtained before stem cell transplant. These receptors all come from a man between 50 and 59 years old with myelodysplastic syndrome. Some clones in this sample may be carry-over from other donors' samples.

The table lists this clone with a few counts. The chain has TRBV30 and TRBJ1-5, with 11 bases that match TRBD1. The CDR3 runs 16 residues. Trimming cost V 0 bases and J 6 bases; bases outside gene matches: 7. Germline loops: CDR1 GTSNPN, CDR2 SVGIG (reference sequence). The CDR3 region is CAWSVSRTGGFQPQHF. The CDR3 nucleotides are TGTGCCTGGAGTGTATCCCGGACAGGGGGCTTTCAGCCCCAGCATTTT. The entire variable domain, with the rest obtained from reference TRBV30 and TRBJ1-5, is as follows: SQTIHQWPATLVQPVGSPLSLECTVEGTSNPNLYWYRQAAGRGLQLLFYSVGIGQISSEVPQNLSASRPQDRQFILSSKKLLLSDSGFYLCAWSVSRTGGFQPQHFGDGTRLSIL.

V and J are TRBV25-1 and TRBJ1-2; tentative D call: TRBD1 (6 bases). V was cut by 2 bases and J by 6 bases, with 13 bases left in between. The CDR3 covers 14 residues. Germline-derived CDR1 and CDR2 are MGHDK and SYGVNS. CDR3 sequence reads: CASSEAGEGHGYTF. The DNA of the CDR3 is TGTGCCAGCAGTGAAGCAGGGGAGGGACATGGCTACACCTTC.

There are a few counts of this clone. CDR3 bases: TGTGCCTCGTATGCTGCCGGCTACACCTTC. Its translation: CASYAAGYTF. The rearrangement joins TRBV30 to TRBJ1-2; D gene uncertain. There are 10 residues in the CDR3. V gave up 7 bases and J gave up 8 bases, with 11 bases separating them. Germline V gives CDR1 GTSNPN, CDR2 SVGIG (reference sequence).

V usage is TRBV5-1 and J usage is TRBJ2-1, with D hard to call. The V end was cut by 4 bases, the J end by 7 bases, with 6 bases between. The CDR3 runs to 11 residues. The germline V gene encodes CDR1 SGHRS and CDR2 YFSETQ. The CDR3 DNA reads as TGCGCCAGCAGCCCCGGGAATGAGCAGTTCTTC. It yields the protein CASSPGNEQFF. The variable domain in full, completed from reference TRBV5-1 and TRBJ2-1, reads KAGVTQTPRYLIKTRGQQVTLSCSPISGHRSVSWYQQTPGQGLQFLFEYFSETQRNKGNFPGRFSGRQFSNSRSEMNVSTLELGDSALYLCASSPGNEQFFGPGTRLTVL.

The CDR3 loop reads CATYPGGFYEQYF. The CDR3 DNA sequence: TGTGCCACCTATCCCGGGGGGTTCTACGAGCAGTACTTC. This chain uses TRBV10-3 with TRBJ2-7, with TRBD2 matching 7 bases. The CDR3 spans 13 residues. V shed 10 bases, J shed 3 bases, and the junction held 9 bases outside the gene matches. Germline CDR1 and CDR2: ENHRY and SYGVKD.

In its sample, this clone was seen a few times. V and J are TRBV30 and TRBJ1-5, with D possibly matching TRBD1 (5 bases). CDR3 length: 13 amino acids. The V gene's germline CDR1 is GTSNPN and CDR2 SVGIG (reference sequence). The V and J ends lost 2 bases and 7 bases respectively, with 12 bases between them. CDR3 residues: CAWSPGTRQPQHF. For the CDR3, the DNA is TGTGCCTGGAGTCCCGGGACTAGGCAGCCCCAGCATTTT.

This clone was observed once. This chain joins TRBV7-8 and TRBJ2-7; 9 positions agree with TRBD2. CDR1 and CDR2 from the germline V gene are SGHVS and FQNEAQ. V dropped 1 base and J dropped 4; count of bases not matched to a gene: 11. This CDR3 region has 17 residues. This chain's CDR3 is CASSLGGGLALAYEQYF. The CDR3 nucleotides read TGTGCCAGCAGCTTAGGGGGAGGACTAGCGTTGGCTTACGAGCAGTACTTC. Complete variable domain (other parts from reference TRBV7-8 and TRBJ2-7): GAGVSQSPRYKVAKRGQDVALRCDPISGHVSLFWYQQALGQGPEFLTYFQNEAQLDKSGLPSDRFFAERPEGSVSTLKIQRTQQEDSAVYLCASSLGGGLALAYEQYFGPGTRLTVT.

The chain carries TRBV6-6 and TRBJ1-1; no reliable D call. V was trimmed by 6 bases and J by 0 bases, leaving 8 bases between them. The CDR3 extends over 13 amino acids. Per germline, CDR1 MNHNY and CDR2 SVGAGI (reference sequence). The chain's CDR3 is CASSSGMNTEAFF. DNA for the CDR3: TGTGCCAGCAGCTCCGGGATGAACACTGAAGCTTTCTTT.

This clone was observed a single time. The chain has TRBV28 and TRBJ2-2, with 12 bases identical to TRBD2. Germline CDR1 and CDR2: MDHEN and SYDVKM. V was clipped by 3 bases and J by 7 bases; unmatched bases: 15. The CDR3 loop spans 19 amino acids. The CDR3 loop reads CASSFLWTSGVLIFGELFF. Written as DNA, the CDR3 is TGTGCCAGCAGTTTCCTATGGACTAGCGGGGTCTTAATTTTCGGGGAGCTGTTTTTT.

This clone was counted between two and nine times. This chain uses TRBV2 with TRBJ2-3; D call uncertain. Trimming shortened V by 9 bases and J by 1 base, and 5 bases separated the two germline ends. This CDR3 comprises 11 residues. From germline, CDR1 is SNHLY and CDR2 FYNNEI. The CDR3 protein is CASKGTDTQYF. The CDR3 DNA reads as TGTGCCAGTAAGGGCACAGATACGCAGTATTTT.

V and J are TRBV30 and TRBJ1-5, with no clear D. Germline values: CDR1 GTSNPN, CDR2 SVGIG (reference sequence). This CDR3 contains 13 residues. The V end lost 0 bases, the J end lost 4 bases, and 7 bases lay between the germline ends. This chain's CDR3 is CAWSVTSNQPQHF. The CDR3 coding sequence is TGTGCCTGGAGTGTAACCAGTAATCAGCCCCAGCATTTT.

This clone was seen just once. The chain carries TRBV29-1 and TRBJ2-3; 10 positions match TRBD1. Germline values: CDR1 SQVTM, CDR2 ANQGSEA. The CDR3 length is 14 residues. V shed 1 base and J 2 bases; nucleotides not matched to a gene: 0. CDR3 coding DNA: TGCAGCGTTGAAGGACAGGGGGCCACAGATACGCAGTATTTT. This encodes CSVEGQGATDTQYF.

The rearrangement joins TRBV6-6 to TRBJ2-7; the D gene is possibly TRBD2 (6 bases). Germline CDR1 and CDR2: MNHNY and SVGAGI (reference sequence). Trimming pared 2 bases from V and 7 bases from J, leaving 15 bases between. The CDR3 length is 14 residues. For the CDR3, the DNA is TGTGCCAGCAGTTACGCCGGGAGCTTCGTAGAGCAGTACTTC. Its translation is CASSYAGSFVEQYF.

This chain uses TRBV28 with TRBJ1-1; D is possibly TRBD1 (6 bases). Between the trimmed V and J ends, which lost 7 bases and 7 bases, there was a span of 19 bases. This CDR3 region has 14 residues. The germline gives CDR1 MDHEN, CDR2 SYDVKM. The CDR3 region is CASTSGGADGEAFF. CDR3 coding DNA: TGTGCCAGCACGTCTGGGGGGGCCGACGGTGAAGCTTTCTTT.

The DNA for the CDR3 is TGTGCCAGCAGTGACTCCGGGACAGCTTACTCTGGGGCCAACGTCCTGACTTTC. This translates into CASSDSGTAYSGANVLTF. This chain connects TRBV2 to TRBJ2-6; TRBD1 matches 7 bases. CDR3 length equals 18 residues. CDR1 SNHLY and CDR2 FYNNEI come from the germline V gene. Losses at the gene ends were 3 bases for V and 0 bases for J; bases not matched to a gene: 8. The entire variable domain, with the rest obtained from reference TRBV2 and TRBJ2-6, is as follows: EPEVTQTPSHQVTQMGQEVILRCVPISNHLYFYWYRQILGQKVEFLVSFYNNEISEKSEIFDDQFSVERPDGSNFTLKIRSTKLEDSAMYFCASSDSGTAYSGANVLTFGAGSRLTVL.

This chain uses TRBV14 with TRBJ1-1; tentative D call: TRBD1 (6 bases). V lost 3 bases, J lost 10 bases, and 15 bases lay in between. The CDR3 sequence is 13 residues long. The V gene's germline CDR1 is SGHDN and CDR2 FVKESK. The CDR3 reads CASSHLREGGAFF. CDR3 DNA: TGTGCCAGCAGCCACCTGAGGGAGGGGGGAGCTTTCTTT.

In its sample, this clone was seen once. The chain links TRBV6-4 to TRBJ2-3; no definite D call. The CDR3 is 13 amino acids. Trimming stripped 2 bases from V and 2 bases from J, with 5 bases between. CDR1 is MRHNA and CDR2 is SNTAGT in the germline V gene. The DNA for the CDR3 is TGTGCCAGCAGTGACAGCGTCACAGATACGCAGTATTTT. This sequence encodes CASSDSVTDTQYF.

This clone occurred once. The chain has TRBV30 and TRBJ2-5; D is possibly TRBD1 (5 bases). Germline V gene data show CDR1 as GTSNPN and CDR2 as SVGIG (reference sequence). With 4 bases removed from V and 4 bases from J, the gap between germline ends came to 13 bases. The CDR3 is 13 amino acids. CDR3 DNA sequence: TGTGCCTGGAACCCAGGGTCAACAGAGACCCAGTACTTC. Translated, it gives CAWNPGSTETQYF.

V gene TRBV9 combines with J gene TRBJ1-1; 7 positions match TRBD1. The CDR3 contains 14 residues. V dropped 3 bases and J dropped 1; count of bases not matched to a gene: 3. Germline-derived CDR1 and CDR2 are SGDLS and YYNGEE. CDR3 region: CASSAGTENTEAFF. The CDR3 bases are TGTGCCAGCAGCGCCGGGACAGAGAACACTGAAGCTTTCTTT.

The chain employs TRBV7-2 and TRBJ1-5; TRBD1 is a possible D gene (5 bases). The V gene lost 4 bases and the J gene lost 5 bases, with 9 bases spanning the gap. The CDR3 runs to 13 residues. Germline-derived CDR1 and CDR2 are SGHTA and FQGNSA. In nucleotides, the CDR3 is TGTGCCAGCAGCTCACGGGGGGATCAGCCCCAGCATTTT. Its translation: CASSSRGDQPQHF.

This chain links TRBV4-2 with TRBJ1-2; D call uncertain. The CDR3 length is 15 residues. In germline, CDR1 is LGHNA, CDR2 YNFKEQ. Trimming pared 1 base from V and 3 bases from J, leaving 12 bases between. CDR3 nucleotides: TGTGCCAGCAGCCAAGGCGAGGCGGCCGACTATGGCTACACCTTC. Its protein is CASSQGEAADYGYTF.

V usage is TRBV30 and J usage is TRBJ2-2; D ambiguous. V lost 5 bases and J lost 7, with 5 bases in between. The CDR3 contains 10 residues. Germline V gene sequence: CDR1 GTSNPN, CDR2 SVGIG (reference sequence). CDR3 sequence (DNA): TGTGCCTGGCTCCGCGGGGAGCTGTTTTTT. This gives the protein CAWLRGELFF. The full variable domain, its missing parts supplied by reference TRBV30 and TRBJ2-2, is SQTIHQWPATLVQPVGSPLSLECTVEGTSNPNLYWYRQAAGRGLQLLFYSVGIGQISSEVPQNLSASRPQDRQFILSSKKLLLSDSGFYLCAWLRGELFFGEGSRLTVL.

This clone has just one count. The rearrangement uses TRBV5-6 and TRBJ2-6; D gene uncertain. There are 15 residues in the CDR3. The germline CDR1 and CDR2 sequences are SGHDT and YYEEEE. Trimming took 4 bases from V and 1 from J, leaving 9 bases between them. CDR3 residues: CASSPPGSGANVLTF. CDR3 coding DNA: TGTGCCAGCAGCCCCCCAGGTTCTGGGGCCAACGTCCTGACTTTC.

Within the sample, this clone is large. The rearrangement joins TRBV9 to TRBJ1-4, with D possibly matching TRBD1 (5 bases). CDR3 length: 15 amino acids. The V end was cut by 0 bases, the J end by 8 bases, with 14 bases between. CDR1 SGDLS and CDR2 YYNGEE come from the germline V gene. The CDR3 DNA reads as TGTGCCAGCAGCGTAGACGGGGCGCGGAGGGAAAAACTGTTTTTT. Protein product: CASSVDGARREKLFF. Using reference TRBV9 and TRBJ1-4 for the parts outside the CDR3, the full variable domain is DSGVTQTPKHLITATGQRVTLRCSPRSGDLSVYWYQQSLDQGLQFLIQYYNGEERAKGNILERFSAQQFPDLHSELNLSSLELGDSALYFCASSVDGARREKLFFGSGTQLSVL.

The chain joins TRBV27 to TRBJ2-7, with 7 bases lining up with TRBD2. The germline gives CDR1 MNHEY, CDR2 SMNVEV (reference sequence). The CDR3 length is 15 residues. V lost 5 bases, J lost 0 bases, and 7 bases stayed unmatched. This chain's CDR3 is CASSTPGGDSYEQYF. The CDR3 DNA reads as TGTGCCAGCAGTACTCCGGGAGGCGACTCCTACGAGCAGTACTTC.

J is TRBJ2-1 and V is TRBV19, with 10 positions matching TRBD2. V was clipped by 3 bases and J by 4 bases; unmatched bases: 3. The CDR3 loop spans 15 amino acids. Germline V CDR1 and CDR2: LNHDA, SQIVND (reference sequence). CDR3 loop: CASSITSGAYNEQFF. The CDR3 DNA reads as TGTGCCAGTAGTATCACTAGCGGGGCTTACAATGAGCAGTTCTTC.

The V call is TRBV1, the J call TRBJ1-3. TRBV1 is a pseudogene segment. This CDR3 contains 19 residues. The CDR3 nucleotides read TGCACCAGCAGCCAAGATGCGGGGTCCAGGAGGGTACCTGGAAACACCATATATTTT. Protein product: CTSSQDAGSRRVPGNTIYF.